The 8 T cell receptor beta chains below all came from one sample that was sequenced in a study of cytomegalovirus exposure and HLA in healthy donors. Amplification used 60 Vbeta primers and 13 Jbeta primers. The protocol was immunoSEQ multiplex PCR, while the TCRdb copy is restricted to in-frame clones and leaves out a portion. This table has fewer than 180,000 clones, 70% to 80% appearing once. The sequenced material came from PBMCs. These TCRs come from a human donor in good health.

This clone was seen many times. The chain uses TRBV5-6 and TRBJ1-1; D remains unclear. Trimming removed 1 base at V and 4 bases at J, with 8 bases between. This CDR3 is 13 amino acids long. CDR1 and CDR2 from the germline V gene are SGHDT and YYEEEE. In DNA, the CDR3 is TGTGCCAGCAGCTTGAGAGGGTCCACTGAAGCTTTCTTT. Translating gives CASSLRGSTEAFF.

The chain uses TRBV29-1 and TRBJ1-4, with TRBD1 matching over 9 bases. The junction had 0 bases not matched to a gene; V was cut back by 4 bases and J by 6 bases. Per the germline V gene, CDR1 is SQVTM and CDR2 is ANQGSEA. CDR3 length: 12 amino acids. The CDR3: CSVGDRDEKLFF. DNA of the CDR3: TGCAGCGTTGGGGACAGGGATGAAAAACTGTTTTTT.

The chain has TRBV5-6 and TRBJ1-1, with 11 bases identical to TRBD1. With 6 bases clipped from V and 4 bases from J, the junction kept 11 bases outside the gene matches. Germline CDR1 SGHDT, CDR2 YYEEEE. The CDR3 consists of 16 residues. The CDR3 reads CASNFWDRGSGTEAFF. CDR3 in DNA: TGTGCCAGCAACTTCTGGGACAGGGGGTCGGGCACTGAAGCTTTCTTT.

The chain uses TRBV19 and TRBJ2-7; 7 positions match TRBD2. J gave up 2 bases and V 3 bases, and 7 bases lay outside the gene matches. Per germline, CDR1 LNHDA and CDR2 SQIVND (reference sequence). CDR3 length: 15 residues. The CDR3 reads CASSMPGGNTYEQYF. DNA for the CDR3: TGTGCCAGTAGTATGCCGGGGGGTAACACCTACGAGCAGTACTTC.

V and J are TRBV25-1 and TRBJ1-1; 9 bases align to TRBD1. Trimming at V came to 0 bases and at J to 7 bases, leaving 3 bases not matched to a gene. Germline V CDR1 and CDR2: MGHDK, SYGVNS. This CDR3 has 14 amino acids. CDR3 DNA: TGTGCCAGCAGTGAATATGGGACAGGGCTTGAAGCTTTCTTT. This encodes CASSEYGTGLEAFF.

The V and J genes are TRBV29-1 and TRBJ1-1; D not resolved. The germline V gene encodes CDR1 SQVTM and CDR2 ANQGSEA. This CDR3 comprises 14 residues. Trimming took 7 bases from V and 6 from J, leaving 21 bases between them. CDR3 in DNA: TGCAGCGCGGCAACTTTTGAGCGGTTGGCTGAAGCTTTCTTT. This codes for CSAATFERLAEAFF.

The rearrangement links TRBV5-1 to TRBJ2-7, with a tentative D call TRBD1 (6 bases). CDR3 size: 15 residues. The ends were cut back, 0 bases at V and 3 bases at J, with 13 bases in the middle. In germline, CDR1 is SGHRS, CDR2 YFSETQ. In DNA form, the CDR3 reads TGCGCCAGCAGCTTGGCCACAGGGAACATCTACGAGCAGTACTTC. It yields the protein CASSLATGNIYEQYF.

The chain carries TRBV10-1 and TRBJ2-3; 8 bases are a match to TRBD2. The CDR3 has 13 residues. Germline V gene lookup returns CDR1 WNHNN and CDR2 SYGVQD (reference sequence). The junction had 6 bases not matched to a gene; V was cut back by 7 bases and J by 6 bases. DNA for the CDR3: TGCGCCAGCAACCCGGGACTAGGGGATACGCAGTATTTT. Amino acid sequence: CASNPGLGDTQYF.